This T cell receptor beta chain was identified in a study of response to subunit inactivated influenza vaccine. With respect to this clonotype: Its antigen is currently unknown.

Study results and limitations: The authors suggested that few new T cells are recruited per seasonal influenza vaccination.

TCRdb re-called the RT-PCR reads through MiXCR, storing one row per CDR3 protein. The sample holds more than 600,000 distinct CDR3 sequences, 15% to 20% seen once. The CDR3 consists of 16 residues. The germline V gene encodes CDR1 LGHNA and CDR2 YNFKEQ. Losses at the gene ends were 4 bases for V and 3 bases for J; bases not matched to a gene: 7. The chain carries TRBV4-2 and TRBJ2-3, with 10 positions matching TRBD2. This TCR was recovered from a man in his fifties who received an inactivated influenza vaccine. The material was PBMCs from blood, obtained less than 6 days after vaccination. The CDR3: CASSRSAGGLTDTQYF. In DNA, the CDR3 is TGTGCCAGCAGCCGATCAGCGGGGGGGTTAACAGATACGCAGTATTTT.